These 7 T cell receptor beta chains were all obtained from the same sample, sequenced in a study of T cell responses to AZD1222 COVID-19 vaccine (dated by TCRdb to about 2021). The library was made by the immunoSEQ multiplex PCR assay. Imported from immuneACCESS, the table was reduced by TCRdb to in-frame sequences with V and J called. These copies leave out some clones; in studies compared against another copy, an unresolved V gene accounts for under half, and the cause of the remainder is not known. This sample holds 85,000 to 100,000 clones; about 88% were observed only once. Around 3.5% of the sample is taken by the ten largest. The sample's time point, from its label and the paper: baseline before first vaccination. Sequencing was performed on peripheral blood, taken on day 0 of AZD1222 vaccination. Receptors were obtained from an adult in good health.

This clone came up once. The genes are TRBV7-2 and TRBJ2-5; 12 nucleotides match TRBD1. Germline CDR1 SGHTA, CDR2 FQGNSA. With 6 bases clipped from V and 5 bases from J, the junction kept 10 bases outside the gene matches. The CDR3 runs 16 residues. As DNA, the CDR3 is TGTGCCAGCAGAAACCCGGGACAGGGGGCTGGCGAGACCCAGTACTTC. It yields the protein CASRNPGQGAGETQYF.

The rearrangement uses TRBV5-5 and TRBJ2-7; 9 nucleotides match TRBD1. The CDR3 has 17 residues. The germline V gene has CDR1 SGHKS and CDR2 YYEKEE (reference sequence). V lost 0 bases to trimming and J lost 0 bases; unmatched junction nucleotides: 7. CDR3 coding DNA: TGTGCCAGCAGCTTGGGACAGGGGGTTACGAGCTCCTACGAGCAGTACTTC. Its translation: CASSLGQGVTSSYEQYF.

The chain uses TRBV10-3 and TRBJ2-7; D possibly corresponds to TRBD2 (6 bases). Trimming took off 7 bases at V and 5 bases at J, with 15 bases between the two ends. The germline V gene encodes CDR1 ENHRY and CDR2 SYGVKD. This CDR3 is built from 13 residues. The CDR3 bases are TGTGCCATCATGGAAGAAGGGGAGGACGAGCAGTACTTC. Translating it yields CAIMEEGEDEQYF.

This chain links TRBV5-6 with TRBJ1-1, with TRBD1 identical over 8 bases. Germline V lookup: CDR1 SGHDT, CDR2 YYEEEE. Trimming at V came to 0 bases and at J to 3 bases, leaving 1 base not matched to a gene. This CDR3 is built from 14 residues. The CDR3 protein is CASSLGTGYTEAFF. The CDR3 coding sequence is TGTGCCAGCAGCTTGGGGACAGGGTACACTGAAGCTTTCTTT. Using reference TRBV5-6 and TRBJ1-1 for the parts outside the CDR3, the full variable domain is DAGVTQSPTHLIKTRGQQVTLRCSPKSGHDTVSWYQQALGQGPQFIFQYYEEEERQRGNFPDRFSGHQFPNYSSELNVNALLLGDSALYLCASSLGTGYTEAFFGQGTRLTVV.

This chain joins TRBV5-4 and TRBJ1-1, with D hard to call. Between the trimmed V and J ends, which lost 0 bases and 1 base, there was a span of 7 bases. Germline assignment: CDR1 SGHNT and CDR2 YYREEE (reference sequence). CDR3 length: 14 amino acids. The CDR3 region is CASSLVGWNTEAFF. CDR3 DNA: TGTGCCAGCAGCTTGGTGGGGTGGAACACTGAAGCTTTCTTT.

A note on this clone: Its ends do not fully match the called genes, so a read error is possible. The chain links TRBV9 to TRBJ2-2; a weak D match, TRBD2 (5 bases). The CDR3 runs to 12 residues. Germline assignment: CDR1 SGDLS and CDR2 YYNGEE. In nucleotides, the CDR3 is TGTGCCAGTAGCGTGTCATCCGGGGAGCTGTTTTTT. This translates into CASSVSSGELFF. Looking up the rest from reference TRBV9 and TRBJ2-2 gives the full variable domain: DSGVTQTPKHLITATGQRVTLRCSPRSGDLSVYWYQQSLDQGLQFLIQYYNGEERAKGNILERFSAQQFPDLHSELNLSSLELGDSALYFCASSVSSGELFFGEGSRLTVL.

This chain joins TRBV29-1 and TRBJ2-1; D may match TRBD1 or TRBD2 (6 bases each). Germline lookup yields CDR1 SQVTM and CDR2 ANQGSEA. This CDR3 has 13 residues. V gave up 4 bases and J gave up 9 bases, with 16 bases separating them. The DNA for the CDR3 is TGCAGCGTTGGGGCAGGGGAGGAAGGTGAGCAGTTCTTC. Translating gives CSVGAGEEGEQFF.